Shown below are 5 T cell receptor beta chains from a single sample sequenced in a study of cytomegalovirus exposure and HLA in healthy donors. It was with 60 Vbeta and 13 Jbeta primers that the PCR ran. Assay: immunoSEQ multiplex PCR; the TCRdb copy retains only in-frame clones and omits some. This sample has over 150,000 clones, with about 81% found just once. The sequenced sample consisted of PBMCs. All receptors derive from a woman between 50 and 59 years old in good health and CMV-seropositive.

This chain links TRBV2 with TRBJ1-2, with 7 bases that match TRBD1. The germline gives CDR1 SNHLY, CDR2 FYNNEI. After removal of 4 bases from V and 7 bases from J, the junction contained 3 bases not matched to a gene. The CDR3 runs 12 residues. The CDR3: CASSGQGLGYTF. CDR3 DNA sequence: TGTGCCAGCAGTGGACAGGGCCTTGGCTACACCTTC.

This clone was seen more than once but under ten times. The J gene is TRBJ1-3, the V gene TRBV18; unclear D gene. V was pared by 7 bases and J by 1 base, with 11 bases between. The CDR3 covers 14 residues. The germline V gene has CDR1 KGHSH and CDR2 LQKENI. The CDR3 reads CASWTRGSGNTIYF. The CDR3 coding sequence is TGTGCCAGCTGGACGCGGGGTTCTGGAAACACCATATATTTT.

The rearrangement uses TRBV30 and TRBJ1-1; D unclear. The CDR3 contains 14 residues. With 1 base removed from V and 4 bases from J, the gap between germline ends came to 13 bases. Germline V gives CDR1 GTSNPN, CDR2 SVGIG (reference sequence). CDR3 sequence: CAWSEQLVSTEAFF. CDR3 coding DNA: TGTGCCTGGAGTGAGCAACTGGTGAGCACTGAAGCTTTCTTT.

V gene TRBV7-9 combines with J gene TRBJ1-2; D is perhaps TRBD1 (6 bases). V was pared by 2 bases and J by 4 bases, with 8 bases between. CDR3 size: 13 residues. Germline V lookup: CDR1 SEHNR, CDR2 FQNEAQ (reference sequence). CDR3 protein: CASSLSGVYGYTF. Here the CDR3 DNA reads TGTGCCAGCAGCTTATCAGGGGTCTATGGCTACACCTTC. Filled out from reference TRBV7-9 and TRBJ1-2, the complete variable domain reads DTGVSQNPRHKITKRGQNVTFRCDPISEHNRLYWYRQTLGQGPEFLTYFQNEAQLEKSRLLSDRFSAERPKGSFSTLEIQRTEQGDSAMYLCASSLSGVYGYTFGSGTRLTVV.

This clone was counted once. The rearrangement links TRBV2 to TRBJ1-4, with 7 bases that match TRBD1. Germline V gene data show CDR1 as SNHLY and CDR2 as FYNNEI. Trimming at V came to 7 bases and at J to 6 bases, leaving 5 bases not matched to a gene. The CDR3 sequence is 13 residues long. CDR3 bases: TGTGCCAGCAAAGGGACAGAACATGAAAAACTGTTTTTT. Protein: CASKGTEHEKLFF.